This T cell receptor beta chain stems from a study of shared clonotypes between healthy human individuals. There are a few counts of this clone. Its antigen is unknown. This same CDR3 is encoded by further DNA sequences in the sample. Naive CD8 populations comprised CD45RO-negative cells positively selected for CCR7, excluding terminally differentiated effector memory CD45RA+ cells. Germline V lookup: CDR1 SGHDT, CDR2 YYEEEE. The CDR3 contains 11 residues. Trimming took 4 bases from V and 0 from J, leaving 2 bases between them. Study-wide findings and caveats: Clonotypes which were not shared had lower generation probabilities than clonotypes that all four donors shared.

At a deep level, the assay was run. The authors split each subset's genomic DNA evenly across several immunoSEQ plates. Using immunoSEQ multiplex PCR, the repertoire was profiled, and TCRdb retains in-frame clones only, with some absent. The sample records about 2,100,000 clones, about 92% being singletons. V and J are TRBV5-6 and TRBJ2-7, with unresolved D. Material: naive CD8+ T cells from PBMCs. The sequence was collected from a man between 18 and 29 years old in good health. Some clones in this sample may be carry-over from other donors' samples. CDR3 protein: CASSRSYEQYF. DNA of the CDR3: TGTGCCAGCAGCCGCTCCTACGAGCAGTACTTC. Drawing the rest from reference TRBV5-6 and TRBJ2-7, the complete variable domain is DAGVTQSPTHLIKTRGQQVTLRCSPKSGHDTVSWYQQALGQGPQFIFQYYEEEERQRGNFPDRFSGHQFPNYSSELNVNALLLGDSALYLCASSRSYEQYFGPGTRLTVT.